These 30 T cell receptor beta chains share one sample of origin, sequenced in a study of T cell responses to AZD1222 COVID-19 vaccine. Assay used: immunoSEQ multiplex PCR; TCRdb lists only in-frame clones, some missing. The table has over 150,000 clones, less than 90% seen once. Sequences were derived from peripheral blood, sampled on day 0 of MenACWY control vaccination. The source of these receptors is an adult in good health.

J is TRBJ1-2 and V is TRBV3-1 (or the pseudogene TRBV3-2); TRBD1 is a possible D gene (5 bases). The germline V gene encodes CDR1 LGHDT and CDR2 YNNKEL (reference sequence). V was shortened by 1 base and J by 1 base, with 7 bases between the two germline ends. This CDR3 region has 14 residues. The CDR3 sequence is CASSQGGVNYGYTF. The CDR3 bases are TGTGCCAGCAGCCAAGGGGGGGTTAACTATGGCTACACCTTC.

This clone was seen only once. This chain uses TRBV28 with TRBJ1-5; D perhaps matches TRBD1 (6 bases). V was pared by 5 bases and J by 4 bases, with 15 bases between. CDR1 and CDR2 from the germline V gene are MDHEN and SYDVKM. The CDR3 is 15 amino acids. The chain's CDR3 is CASSPSDRINQPQHF. Written as DNA, the CDR3 is TGTGCCAGCAGTCCCTCGGACAGAATTAATCAGCCCCAGCATTTT.

The V gene is TRBV3-1 (or the pseudogene TRBV3-2), the J gene TRBJ2-2; 11 nucleotides line up with TRBD2. The length of the CDR3 is 16 residues. J gave up 3 bases and V 6 bases, and 6 bases lay outside the gene matches. The germline V gene has CDR1 LGHDT and CDR2 YNNKEL (reference sequence). CDR3 residues: CASRLAGGVHTGELFF. DNA for the CDR3: TGTGCCAGCAGGCTAGCGGGGGGCGTACACACCGGGGAGCTGTTTTTT.

The genes are TRBV5-1 and TRBJ2-3; 15 bases align to TRBD2. V gave up 4 bases and J gave up 4 bases; unmatched junction bases: 7. This CDR3 has 17 residues. CDR1 is SGHRS, CDR2 YFSETQ, per germline. CDR3 loop: CASSPGLAGGRADTQYF. The CDR3 DNA reads as TGCGCCAGCAGCCCCGGACTAGCGGGAGGGCGGGCAGATACGCAGTATTTT.

The chain employs TRBV6-1 and TRBJ2-7; a weak D match, TRBD2 (5 bases). The CDR3 runs 17 residues. V lost 2 bases to trimming and J lost 3 bases, with 20 bases between them. In germline, CDR1 is MNHNS, CDR2 SASEGT. The CDR3 sequence is CASSESEGRRRIYEQYF. As DNA, the CDR3 is TGTGCCAGCAGTGAAAGTGAAGGGAGAAGGAGGATCTACGAGCAGTACTTC.

This clone was seen more than once but under ten times. The rearrangement joins TRBV28 to TRBJ1-1; the D gene is possibly TRBD1 (5 bases). The V gene lost 6 bases and the J gene lost 7 bases, with 24 bases spanning the gap. The CDR3 loop spans 16 amino acids. Per germline, CDR1 MDHEN and CDR2 SYDVKM. The CDR3 region has the DNA TGTGCCAGCAGCCTCCATACAGGTAGGGGTAGCGGTGAAGCTTTCTTT. It yields the protein CASSLHTGRGSGEAFF.

This clone appeared a few times. This sequence joins TRBV11-2 and TRBJ2-7, with D possibly being TRBD2 (5 bases). The V end was cut by 5 bases, the J end by 2 bases, with 16 bases between. CDR1 SGHAT and CDR2 FQNNGV come from the germline V gene. The CDR3 runs 15 residues. This CDR3 is CASSLRASAAYEQYF. As DNA, the CDR3 is TGTGCCAGCAGCCTGCGGGCCTCCGCGGCCTACGAGCAGTACTTC.

This chain links TRBV28 with TRBJ1-5; D perhaps matches TRBD1 (5 bases). Germline CDR1 is MDHEN and CDR2 is SYDVKM. Between the trimmed V and J ends, which lost 7 bases and 4 bases, there was a span of 17 bases. The CDR3 consists of 15 residues. CDR3 nucleotide sequence: TGTGCCAGCACTATCCAGACAGTGGGGAATCAGCCCCAGCATTTT. Translation: CASTIQTVGNQPQHF.

The chain uses TRBV7-9 and TRBJ1-5; maybe TRBD1 (5 bases). The V end was cut by 1 base, the J end by 7 bases, with 11 bases between. The CDR3 is 14 residues long. The germline CDR1 and CDR2 sequences are SEHNR and FQNEAQ (reference sequence). CDR3 amino acids: CASSLEGLGQPQHF. The CDR3 DNA reads TGTGCCAGCAGCTTAGAGGGGCTGGGACAGCCCCAGCATTTT.

This chain joins TRBV11-2 and TRBJ2-7; no firm D call. The CDR3 spans 15 residues. The V and J ends lost 1 base and 2 bases respectively, with 12 bases between them. Germline-derived CDR1 and CDR2 are SGHAT and FQNNGV. CDR3 bases: TGTGCCAGCAGCTTAGTGGCTTCCGGAACCTACGAGCAGTACTTC. Residues: CASSLVASGTYEQYF.

This clone was detected once. The chain uses TRBV7-9 and TRBJ1-2; a possible D gene is TRBD1 (6 bases). Trimming took off 6 bases at V and 3 bases at J, with 23 bases between the two ends. Germline V gives CDR1 SEHNR, CDR2 FQNEAQ (reference sequence). The CDR3 has 17 residues. The CDR3 sequence: CASRKATGGDKYYGYTF. CDR3 DNA: TGTGCCAGCAGGAAGGCGACGGGTGGGGACAAATACTATGGCTACACCTTC.

The genes are TRBV27 and TRBJ1-4; D remains unclear. Trimming took 5 bases from V and 4 from J, leaving 14 bases between them. The germline V gene encodes CDR1 MNHEY and CDR2 SMNVEV (reference sequence). This CDR3 has 15 residues. CDR3: CASSPGRKINEKLFF. The CDR3 nucleotides are TGTGCCAGCAGTCCTGGACGCAAGATTAATGAAAAACTGTTTTTT.

CDR3 nucleotide sequence: TGTGCCAGCAGCCAACACGCCTCGAGGACAGAGAGGGTTGAGCAGTTCTTC. Encoded protein: CASSQHASRTERVEQFF. This rearrangement joins TRBV3-1 (or the pseudogene TRBV3-2) to TRBJ2-1; perhaps TRBD1 as D (6 bases). The CDR3 runs to 17 residues. V lost 2 bases to trimming and J lost 9 bases, with 23 bases between them. CDR1 is LGHDT and CDR2 is YNNKEL in the germline V gene (reference sequence).

The chain employs TRBV11-3 and TRBJ2-3; TRBD2 matches at 8 bases. The CDR3 extends over 16 amino acids. Germline V CDR1 and CDR2: SGHNT, YENEEA. V lost 4 bases, J lost 5 bases, and 11 bases stayed unmatched. This CDR3 is CASSSDSGEGGDTQYF. Written as DNA, the CDR3 is TGTGCCAGCAGCTCCGATAGCGGGGAAGGCGGAGATACGCAGTATTTT.

This chain links TRBV5-1 with TRBJ1-1, with TRBD1 matching over 7 bases. Germline-derived CDR1 and CDR2 are SGHRS and YFSETQ. V shed 2 bases and J 1 base; nucleotides not matched to a gene: 5. The CDR3 has 15 residues. The CDR3 sequence: CASSLRGLENTEAFF. The CDR3 bases are TGCGCCAGCAGCTTAAGGGGGCTAGAGAACACTGAAGCTTTCTTT.

The chain uses TRBV5-1 and TRBJ2-2; 13 bases agree with TRBD2. V trimming: 3 bases; J trimming: 7 bases; junction bases outside the gene matches: 3. Germline-derived CDR1 and CDR2 are SGHRS and YFSETQ. CDR3 size: 15 residues. The CDR3 DNA sequence: TGCGCCAGCAGCTCACGGACTAGCGGGGGCGGGGAGCTGTTTTTT. As protein: CASSSRTSGGGELFF.

The count of this clone is one. The chain carries TRBV27 and TRBJ1-2; D may be TRBD1 (6 bases). The CDR3 consists of 13 residues. CDR1 MNHEY and CDR2 SMNVEV come from the germline V gene (reference sequence). V lost 4 bases to trimming and J lost 7 bases, with 13 bases between them. In DNA, the CDR3 is TGTGCCAGCAGTTATGGGGGGCGCTTTGGCTACACCTTC. It translates to CASSYGGRFGYTF.

Only a few counts were recorded for this clone. The CDR3 region is CASEQGAYNSPLHF. In DNA, the CDR3 is TGTGCCAGCGAACAGGGGGCTTATAATTCACCCCTCCACTTT. This chain links TRBV2 with TRBJ1-6; 9 bases are shared with TRBD1. The CDR3 is 14 amino acids. V lost 8 bases to trimming and J lost 4 bases; unmatched junction nucleotides: 3. Germline loops: CDR1 SNHLY, CDR2 FYNNEI.

The J gene is TRBJ2-3, the V gene TRBV14; 9 nucleotides align to TRBD1. V lost 3 bases and J lost 1; bases outside the gene matches: 8. Germline V gives CDR1 SGHDN, CDR2 FVKESK. CDR3 length: 17 amino acids. In DNA form, the CDR3 reads TGTGCCAGCAGCCATCCTAACAGGGGGCGAGGCACAGATACGCAGTATTTT. Encoded protein: CASSHPNRGRGTDTQYF.

The V gene is TRBV24-1, the J gene TRBJ1-1, with D unresolved. V was shortened by 2 bases and J by 1 base, with 4 bases between the two germline ends. CDR1 KGHDR and CDR2 SFDVKD come from the germline V gene. The CDR3 is 13 amino acids. CDR3 sequence (DNA): TGTGCCACCAGTGATTCCGGGAACACTGAAGCTTTCTTT. Translating gives CATSDSGNTEAFF.

The chain links TRBV5-1 to TRBJ2-1; 7 nucleotides align to TRBD1. V shed 4 bases, J shed 0 bases, and the junction held 13 bases outside the gene matches. Germline loops: CDR1 SGHRS, CDR2 YFSETQ. The CDR3 extends over 18 amino acids. DNA of the CDR3: TGCGCCAGCAGCCAGCCTTCTCTCACAGGGGACTCCTACAATGAGCAGTTCTTC. This gives the protein CASSQPSLTGDSYNEQFF. The whole variable domain, filled in from reference TRBV5-1 and TRBJ2-1, reads KAGVTQTPRYLIKTRGQQVTLSCSPISGHRSVSWYQQTPGQGLQFLFEYFSETQRNKGNFPGRFSGRQFSNSRSEMNVSTLELGDSALYLCASSQPSLTGDSYNEQFFGPGTRLTVL.

This rearrangement joins TRBV10-2 to TRBJ1-4; D perhaps matches TRBD1 (6 bases). Germline V gene data show CDR1 as WSHSY and CDR2 as SAAADI. V lost 6 bases and J lost 1, with 15 bases in between. The CDR3 covers 16 residues. The CDR3, as DNA: TGCGCCAGCAGGGAACGATTCAGGGGAACTAATGAAAAACTGTTTTTT. Encoded protein: CASRERFRGTNEKLFF.

This clone appeared many times. The CDR3 bases are TGTGCCAGCAGCTTGTTGGGGGGCGGTCAGCCCCAGCATTTT. Translated: CASSLLGGGQPQHF. The V gene is TRBV7-2, the J gene TRBJ1-5, with D perhaps matching TRBD1 (6 bases). CDR1 and CDR2 from the germline V gene are SGHTA and FQGNSA. V was trimmed by 3 bases and J by 6 bases, leaving 12 bases between them. CDR3 length: 14 residues.

The rearrangement links TRBV12-5 to TRBJ2-1; the match to TRBD1 covers 11 bases. The junction had 10 bases not matched to a gene; V was cut back by 6 bases and J by 6 bases. This CDR3 region has 16 residues. Germline V gene data show CDR1 as LGHNT and CDR2 as FRNRAP. CDR3 nucleotides: TGTGCTAGTGGCGTCGGAATAGGGACAGGGGGCAATGAGCAGTTCTTC. Protein: CASGVGIGTGGNEQFF.

This clone has just one count. This chain links TRBV21-1 with TRBJ1-3; TRBD1 is the table's D call, not checked against the DNA. TRBV21-1 is noted as a pseudogene. This CDR3 is built from 19 residues. The CDR3 loop reads CASSVPSGQERVSGNTIYF. CDR3 bases: TGTGCCAGCAGCGTCCCCTCGGGACAGGAGCGAGTCTCTGGAAACACCATATATTTT.

The chain joins TRBV5-4 to TRBJ1-2, with TRBD1 as a possible D gene (6 bases). Germline V CDR1 and CDR2: SGHNT, YYREEE (reference sequence). This CDR3 has 13 residues. V was clipped by 4 bases and J by 4 bases, with 11 bases between them. The CDR3 region is CASSTDRFYGYTF. The CDR3 DNA sequence: TGTGCCAGCAGCACAGACAGGTTCTATGGCTACACCTTC.

The chain carries TRBV5-1 and TRBJ2-3; possible D gene TRBD1, 5 bases. Germline CDR1 SGHRS, CDR2 YFSETQ. Trimming cost V 0 bases and J 6 bases, with 11 bases left between them. The CDR3 is 14 residues long. This chain's CDR3 is CASSLGQGMDTQYF. DNA for the CDR3: TGCGCCAGCAGCTTGGGTCAGGGAATGGATACGCAGTATTTT.

The chain is built from TRBV12-3 or TRBV12-4 and TRBJ1-1, with D possibly TRBD1 on 5 matching bases. V was trimmed by 6 bases and J by 1 base, leaving 9 bases between them. There are 13 residues in the CDR3. CDR3 residues: CASSQGGNTEAFF. The CDR3 DNA sequence: TGTGCCAGCAGCCAGGGCGGGAACACTGAAGCTTTCTTT.

This chain joins TRBV5-6 and TRBJ2-7, with a weak D call TRBD1 (7 bases). Germline loops: CDR1 SGHDT, CDR2 YYEEEE. The CDR3 loop spans 15 amino acids. V was trimmed by 4 bases and J by 0 bases, leaving 14 bases between them. The CDR3 protein is CASSRGQGGSYEQYF. The CDR3, as DNA: TGTGCCAGCAGCCGAGGCCAGGGGGGCTCCTACGAGCAGTACTTC.

The V gene is TRBV7-2, the J gene TRBJ1-5, with 7 bases that match TRBD1. The length of the CDR3 is 13 residues. CDR1 SGHTA and CDR2 FQGNSA come from the germline V gene. V shed 8 bases, J shed 6 bases, and the junction held 7 bases outside the gene matches. CDR3 in amino acids: CASGSQGGQPQHF. In DNA form, the CDR3 reads TGTGCCAGCGGGTCGCAGGGGGGTCAGCCCCAGCATTTT. The whole variable domain, filled in from reference TRBV7-2 and TRBJ1-5, reads GAGVSQSPSNKVTEKGKDVELRCDPISGHTALYWYRQSLGQGLEFLIYFQGNSAPDKSGLPSDRFSAERTGGSVSTLTIQRTQQEDSAVYLCASGSQGGQPQHFGDGTRLSIL.